This TCR beta chain was recorded in a study of blood T cell repertoires in COVID-19. Study overall: Italy, Spain and the United States were the sources of the convalescent and acute COVID-19 samples.

Repertoires were generated with immunoSEQ multiplex PCR, while TCRdb's copy carries only in-frame clones and drops some. The sample has about 120,000 clones, 65% to 90% seen once. Germline loops: CDR1 MNHNS, CDR2 SASEGT. This CDR3 contains 13 residues. Trimming stripped 3 bases from V and 3 bases from J, with 6 bases between. The sequence derives from a woman aged 55-70 years with acute or convalescent COVID-19. The source material was peripheral blood. The rearrangement links TRBV6-1 to TRBJ1-5; D is ambiguous. CDR3 nucleotides: TGTGCCAGCAGTGATAGTCTCAATCAGCCCCAGCATTTT. Amino acids: CASSDSLNQPQHF.